This T cell receptor beta chain was observed in a study of blood T cell repertoires in COVID-19 (TCRdb year 2020). As for the study more broadly: Collaborator samples came from the United States, Italy and Spain and covered acute and convalescent phases of COVID-19. The repertoires were released in a freely available public database intended as a resource for research on the immune response to SARS-CoV-2. Nearly every sample came with metadata listing a de-identified subject ID, COVID-19 status, age in years and sex. The dataset comprised deeply sampled blood TCRbeta repertoires from subjects exposed to, actively infected with, or recovered from COVID-19. The prospective study material was composed of cDNA or gDNA derived from T cells, B-cell-depleted T cells, or PBMCs. Where available, HLA class I and class II types were taken from metadata supplied by the sample provider and were not determined by assay-based typing. The samples were drawn from the first 160 participants of the ongoing ImmuneRACE study and from about 1,200 subjects provided by 6 global collaborators.

The investigation overall reported the following: How much clinical and demographic metadata was included differed by source and by participant, and the metadata was provided uncurated.

The CDR3 runs 13 amino acids, cysteine and phenylalanine included. Solely the CDR3 DNA is kept, with 39 bases framed from the first base. Taken from the germline V gene, the CDR1 and CDR2 loops are SGDLS and YYNGEE. V loses 3 bases at its end and J loses 8 bases; junction bases beyond the gene matches: 6. This clone was recorded a few times. Its antigen remains unidentified. The record has no base qualities; no much larger clone is one base away. Collaborating institutions collected whole blood in K2EDTA tubes following their own protocols. For TCRbeta analysis, collaborators shipped samples as frozen whole blood, isolated PBMCs, or DNA extracted from either of those sample types. TCRbeta CDR3 regions were amplified from genomic DNA using the immunoSEQ Assay, a bias-controlled multiplex PCR. The authors processed their data as follows. The number of nucleated cells in each sample was estimated by amplification of reference gene primers within the assay. Sequence reads were collapsed and filtered to measure the absolute abundance of every unique TCRbeta CDR3 rearrangement. For each sample, productive Simpson clonality was calculated as the square root of Simpson's diversity index across productive rearrangements. TCRdb retrieved this table from immuneACCESS and kept in-frame rearrangements only. Not all clones are present; in checked studies, unresolved V genes account for under half, and no reason is known for the remainder. V and J calls and clone size follow that table, whereas D and trimming were derived from the DNA. The sample table holds more than 95,000 clones, of which about nine tenths were seen once. In total, the top ten clones hold roughly 2% of the sample.

Sequencing used peripheral blood. The source of this sequence is a human donor with active COVID-19. The donor label of this sample is uncertain. The V gene is TRBV9 and the J gene is TRBJ1-2, and TRBD1 matches 8 of the central bases. This receptor carries the CDR3 CASSEGQGYGYTF. The DNA sequence follows: TGTGCCAGCAGCGAAGGACAGGGTTACGGCTACACCTTC.